These 29 T cell receptor beta chains share one sample of origin, sequenced in a study of human T cells and chemical hapten exposure. The time point was: patch test 3, about 24 weeks after DPC sensitization. Treatment indicated: therapeutic diphenylcyclopropenone sensitization with weekly scalp DPC. TCRdb reprocessed the RACE reads with MiXCR, giving one entry per CDR3 protein. The table has 62,000 or so distinct CDR3 sequences, roughly 9.6% seen once; the top ten hold roughly 2.1%. The material sequenced was whole blood, taken in connection with sensitization to the hapten diphenylcyclopropenone (DPC). The receptors come from a woman aged 30 to 39 with alopecia areata. Some clones in this sample may be carry-over from other donors' samples.

V and J are TRBV7-9 and TRBJ2-2; D call uncertain. Trimming took off 5 bases at V and 0 bases at J, with 13 bases between the two ends. Germline lookup yields CDR1 SEHNR and CDR2 FQNEAQ (reference sequence). This CDR3 is built from 16 residues. The CDR3 coding sequence is TGTGCCAGCAGCGCAAGCCGGACGGCGAACACCGGGGAGCTGTTTTTT. It is translated as CASSASRTANTGELFF.

The V gene is TRBV6-1, the J gene TRBJ2-5; 9 nucleotides line up with TRBD1. Germline trimming cut 0 bases from V and 4 bases from J; bases unmatched to any gene: 6. The CDR3 has 16 amino acids. The germline CDR1 and CDR2 sequences are MNHNS and SASEGT. DNA of the CDR3: TGTGCCAGCAGTGAAGCGCGGGGGACAGGGAGAGAGACCCAGTACTTC. It yields the protein CASSEARGTGRETQYF.

This chain joins TRBV20-1 and TRBJ2-7; possible D gene TRBD2, 5 bases. V lost 5 bases to trimming and J lost 0 bases, with 11 bases between them. This CDR3 has 13 amino acids. Germline assignment: CDR1 DFQATT and CDR2 SNEGSKA (reference sequence). The CDR3 DNA reads as TGCAGTGCTCCCGTAGGGAGCTCCTACGAGCAGTACTTC. This translates into CSAPVGSSYEQYF.

The chain joins TRBV11-2 to TRBJ2-5; D assignment may be TRBD1 or TRBD2 (5 bases each). This CDR3 is built from 19 residues. V dropped 5 bases and J dropped 4 bases, with 29 bases sitting between them. Germline lookup yields CDR1 SGHAT and CDR2 FQNNGV. The CDR3 is CASSPEGWSAQGRGETQYF. The CDR3 DNA reads as TGTGCCAGCAGCCCAGAGGGTTGGTCAGCTCAGGGAAGGGGAGAGACCCAGTACTTC.

Many counts were recorded for this clonotype. The chain carries TRBV7-2 and TRBJ1-6, with D unclear. V was trimmed by 5 bases and J by 1 base, leaving 18 bases between them. CDR3 length equals 18 residues. The V gene's germline CDR1 is SGHTA and CDR2 FQGNSA. The CDR3 loop is CASSPSLLGGSYNSPLHF. The CDR3, as DNA: TGTGCCAGCAGCCCTTCCCTTTTGGGAGGTTCCTATAATTCACCCCTCCACTTT.

The chain has TRBV6-6 and TRBJ2-2; a possible D gene is TRBD1 (7 bases). Trimming removed 6 bases at V and 5 bases at J, with 19 bases between. CDR1 MNHNY and CDR2 SVGAGI come from the germline V gene (reference sequence). The CDR3 runs to 16 residues. CDR3 sequence reads: CASRPRDSGPTGELFF. The DNA for the CDR3 is TGTGCCAGCAGACCACGGGACAGCGGGCCTACCGGGGAGCTGTTTTTT.

This CDR3 is CASSLAAEREQYF. CDR3 bases: TGTGCCAGCAGCTTGGCCGCGGAAAGGGAGCAGTACTTC. The chain uses TRBV5-6 and TRBJ2-7; D not resolved. Germline CDR1 is SGHDT and CDR2 is YYEEEE. Trimming pared 0 bases from V and 7 bases from J, leaving 11 bases between. The CDR3 is 13 residues long.

In its sample, this clonotype was seen a few times. The rearrangement uses TRBV11-1 and TRBJ2-6; perhaps TRBD1 as D (5 bases). The germline gives CDR1 SGHAT, CDR2 FQDESV (reference sequence). V was pared by 2 bases and J by 0 bases, with 5 bases between. The CDR3 is 15 residues long. CDR3 loop: CASSLRGSGANVLTF. The CDR3 DNA is TGTGCCAGCAGCTTAAGGGGCTCTGGGGCCAACGTCCTGACTTTC.

There are many counts of this clonotype. The rearrangement links TRBV14 to TRBJ1-6; perhaps TRBD1 as D (6 bases). The CDR3 has 13 amino acids. The V end was cut by 4 bases, the J end by 6 bases, with 7 bases between. Germline CDR1 reads SGHDN; CDR2 reads FVKESK. The CDR3 bases are TGTGCCAGCAGCCGAGGGGGTAATTCACCCCTCCACTTT. This sequence encodes CASSRGGNSPLHF.

This clonotype was detected a few times. J is TRBJ1-2 and V is TRBV11-1, with 7 bases aligning to TRBD1. This CDR3 is 13 amino acids long. Trimming cost V 5 bases and J 4 bases; bases outside gene matches: 4. Germline CDR1 reads SGHAT; CDR2 reads FQDESV (reference sequence). CDR3 in amino acids: CASSVGQLYGYTF. The CDR3 DNA follows: TGTGCCAGCAGCGTGGGACAGCTCTATGGCTACACCTTC. Combining the CDR3 with reference TRBV11-1 and TRBJ1-2 gives the whole variable domain EAEVAQSPRYKITEKSQAVAFWCDPISGHATLYWYRQILGQGPELLVQFQDESVVDDSQLPKDRFSAERLKGVDSTLKIQPAELGDSAMYLCASSVGQLYGYTFGSGTRLTVV.

Many counts were recorded for this clonotype. V is TRBV7-6 and J is TRBJ2-2; D might be TRBD2 (6 bases). The CDR3 spans 16 residues. Germline V gives CDR1 SGHVS, CDR2 FNYEAQ. V was clipped by 5 bases and J by 5 bases, with 18 bases between them. The CDR3 loop reads CASSPSFGGRTGELFF. DNA of the CDR3: TGTGCCAGCAGCCCGTCGTTTGGGGGGAGAACCGGGGAGCTGTTTTTT.

This clonotype has just a few counts. V gene TRBV29-1 combines with J gene TRBJ2-7; 7 nucleotides agree with TRBD1. V was pared by 6 bases and J by 7 bases, with 9 bases of the junction left unmatched. Per the germline V gene, CDR1 is SQVTM and CDR2 is ANQGSEA. The CDR3 contains 12 residues. Here the CDR3 DNA reads TGCAGCGTCTCGACAGGGCGTCGGGAGCAGTACTTC. The encoded protein is CSVSTGRREQYF.

The chain links TRBV6-2 or TRBV6-3 to TRBJ2-5, with D tentatively TRBD2 (5 bases). The CDR3 is 14 amino acids. Germline V gene data show CDR1 as MNHEY and CDR2 as SVGEGT. V lost 4 bases and J lost 2, with 11 bases in between. The CDR3: CASSWSGTQETQYF. As DNA, the CDR3 is TGTGCCAGCAGTTGGAGCGGAACTCAAGAGACCCAGTACTTC.

This clonotype appeared a few times. The chain has TRBV3-1 and TRBJ1-1; D ambiguous. Germline CDR1 LGHDT, CDR2 YNNKEL (reference sequence). V dropped 0 bases and J dropped 6 bases, with 11 bases sitting between them. This CDR3 is 14 amino acids long. CDR3: CASSQDRRIPEAFF. The DNA of the CDR3 is TGTGCCAGCAGCCAAGATAGAAGGATCCCTGAAGCTTTCTTT.

This clonotype was recorded once. This rearrangement joins TRBV15 to TRBJ2-2; 8 bases map to TRBD2. The CDR3 has 18 residues. V lost 0 bases, J lost 6 bases, and 12 bases stayed unmatched. Germline assignment: CDR1 LNHNV and CDR2 YYDKDF (reference sequence). The CDR3 DNA is TGTGCCACCAGCAGAGATTTACAGAGCGGGAGTATCTCCGGGGAGCTGTTTTTT. It is translated as CATSRDLQSGSISGELFF.

J is TRBJ2-7 and V is TRBV13, with D perhaps matching TRBD2 (6 bases). With 3 bases removed from V and 2 bases from J, the gap between germline ends came to 11 bases. Germline assignment: CDR1 PRHDT and CDR2 FYEKMQ (reference sequence). The CDR3 spans 14 residues. CDR3 nucleotides: TGTGCCAGCAGCTTCCCCGGGAGCCCCTACGAGCAGTACTTC. The encoded protein is CASSFPGSPYEQYF. Complete variable domain (other parts from reference TRBV13 and TRBJ2-7): AAGVIQSPRHLIKEKRETATLKCYPIPRHDTVYWYQQGPGQDPQFLISFYEKMQSDKGSIPDRFSAQQFSDYHSELNMSSLELGDSALYFCASSFPGSPYEQYFGPGTRLTVT.

This clonotype was found many times. V is TRBV2 and J is TRBJ1-4; D is uncertain. The CDR3 runs 13 residues. V was clipped by 8 bases and J by 3 bases, with 10 bases between them. Germline V gene lookup returns CDR1 SNHLY and CDR2 FYNNEI. This CDR3 is CASVGQSNEKLFF. CDR3 coding DNA: TGTGCCAGCGTCGGCCAGTCTAATGAAAAACTGTTTTTT.

This clonotype was observed a handful of times. This chain uses TRBV18 with TRBJ2-7, with TRBD2 as a possible D gene (5 bases). The CDR3 runs 16 residues. Trimming removed 1 base from V and 2 bases from J, with 15 bases in between. The germline V gene has CDR1 KGHSH and CDR2 LQKENI. The CDR3: CASSPLETGSPYEQYF. DNA of the CDR3: TGTGCCAGCTCACCACTAGAAACGGGATCCCCCTACGAGCAGTACTTC.

The sample holds a few counts of this clonotype. V usage is TRBV18 and J usage is TRBJ2-7, with D maybe TRBD2 (6 bases). CDR1 is KGHSH and CDR2 is LQKENI in the germline V gene. The CDR3 consists of 15 residues. Trimming removed 2 bases at V and 3 bases at J, with 14 bases between. CDR3 region: CASSPSTGRDYEQYF. CDR3 sequence (DNA): TGTGCCAGCTCACCATCCACCGGGAGAGACTACGAGCAGTACTTC.

The chain recombines TRBV29-1 with TRBJ2-5; 7 nucleotides match TRBD1. The CDR3 spans 13 residues. J gave up 5 bases and V 1 base, and 4 bases lay outside the gene matches. CDR1 and CDR2 (germline): SQVTM, ANQGSEA. The CDR3 nucleotides read TGCAGCGTTGAAGGAGGGGGCGCGGAGACCCAGTACTTC. Protein sequence: CSVEGGGAETQYF. Combining the CDR3 with reference TRBV29-1 and TRBJ2-5 gives the whole variable domain SAVISQKPSRDICQRGTSLTIQCQVDSQVTMMFWYRQQPGQSLTLIATANQGSEATYESGFVIDKFPISRPNLTFSTLTVSNMSPEDSSIYLCSVEGGGAETQYFGPGTRLLVL.

CDR3 DNA sequence: TGCGCCAGCAGCCAAGATATACGGGTTCAGGACTATGGCTACACCTTC. This codes for CASSQDIRVQDYGYTF. J is TRBJ1-2 and V is TRBV4-3; D remains unclear. The CDR3 covers 16 residues. The germline V gene has CDR1 LGHNA and CDR2 YSLEER. With 0 bases removed from V and 3 bases from J, the gap between germline ends came to 14 bases.

The chain employs TRBV28 and TRBJ1-2; 9 positions match TRBD1. The CDR3 covers 15 residues. Germline V lookup: CDR1 MDHEN, CDR2 SYDVKM. The V segment lost 7 bases and the J segment 4 bases; nucleotides outside the gene matches: 10. The CDR3 DNA reads as TGTGCCAGCATTACAGGGGGCGCAGGTCCCTATGGCTACACCTTC. Translating it yields CASITGGAGPYGYTF.

This chain uses TRBV6-2 or TRBV6-3 with TRBJ2-1; 10 bases map to TRBD2. The CDR3 consists of 16 residues. Germline values: CDR1 MNHEY, CDR2 SVGEGT. J gave up 4 bases and V 7 bases, and 10 bases lay outside the gene matches. This CDR3 is CASIPRSGREYNEQFF. CDR3 in DNA: TGTGCCAGCATCCCTAGAAGCGGGAGGGAATACAATGAGCAGTTCTTC.

This clonotype was detected only a few times. This sequence joins TRBV7-6 and TRBJ2-7; no firm D call. Trimming removed 0 bases at V and 2 bases at J, with 14 bases between. Germline V gene data show CDR1 as SGHVS and CDR2 as FNYEAQ. The CDR3 is 16 residues long. This chain's CDR3 is CASSLAGGKSAYEQYF. The CDR3 DNA sequence: TGTGCCAGCAGCTTAGCTGGTGGCAAATCCGCCTACGAGCAGTACTTC.

Only a few counts were recorded for this clonotype. The chain has TRBV28 and TRBJ2-5, with 9 bases aligning to TRBD2. The CDR3 has 15 residues. Germline trimming cut 7 bases from V and 3 bases from J; bases unmatched to any gene: 9. Germline V gene data show CDR1 as MDHEN and CDR2 as SYDVKM. CDR3 protein: CASNQLLAGKETQYF. CDR3 DNA: TGTGCCAGCAACCAACTCCTAGCGGGGAAAGAGACCCAGTACTTC.

This clonotype has more than one count but fewer than ten. J is TRBJ1-2 and V is TRBV29-1, with 11 bases that match TRBD1. V dropped 6 bases and J dropped 7; count of bases not matched to a gene: 4. The CDR3 loop spans 12 amino acids. CDR1 and CDR2 from the germline V gene are SQVTM and ANQGSEA. CDR3 loop: CSVPDRGPGYTF. The CDR3 DNA sequence: TGCAGCGTCCCGGACAGGGGGCCTGGCTACACCTTC.

This chain joins TRBV18 and TRBJ1-1; 9 bases map to TRBD1. V lost 2 bases, J lost 0 bases, and 1 base stayed unmatched. CDR1 is KGHSH and CDR2 is LQKENI in the germline V gene. CDR3 length: 15 residues. For the CDR3, the DNA is TGTGCCAGCTCACCAGACAGGGGGATGAACACTGAAGCTTTCTTT. Encoded protein: CASSPDRGMNTEAFF.

Only a few counts were recorded for this clonotype. J is TRBJ2-7 and V is TRBV28; 8 positions match TRBD1. Germline CDR1 reads MDHEN; CDR2 reads SYDVKM. This CDR3 is built from 15 residues. The V and J ends lost 6 bases and 9 bases, in that order; junction bases with no gene match: 16. CDR3 nucleotides: TGTGCCAGCAGCCCAGAGACAGGGGCTGGCTGGGGGCAGTACTTC. It specifies CASSPETGAGWGQYF.

This clonotype occurred a few times. This chain uses TRBV6-2 or TRBV6-3 with TRBJ1-1; TRBD1 matches 7 bases. CDR1 is MNHEY and CDR2 is SVGEGT in the germline V gene. V lost 6 bases and J lost 5; bases outside the gene matches: 6. This CDR3 has 13 amino acids. The CDR3 is CASRGTAETEAFF. In nucleotides, the CDR3 is TGTGCCAGCAGGGGGACAGCCGAAACTGAAGCTTTCTTT.